One and the same sample provided the 11 T cell receptor beta chains below, sequenced in a study of blood T cell repertoires in COVID-19. Assay used: immunoSEQ multiplex PCR; TCRdb lists only in-frame clones, some missing. The table shows fewer than 200,000 clones, with around 83% occurring only once. The sequenced sample was PBMCs or T cells enriched from blood (not recorded which). These receptors were obtained from a woman in her fifties or sixties in a cohort exposed to, infected with or recovered from COVID-19 (not recorded which).

This clone counts as medium-sized (0.01 to 0.1%). The gene calls are TRBV28 and TRBJ2-7, with TRBD1 identical over 11 bases. The germline CDR1 and CDR2 sequences are MDHEN and SYDVKM. CDR3 length: 16 residues. Unmatched junction bases numbered 6, after V lost 3 bases and J lost 2 bases. The CDR3 sequence: CASSFPQGQGAYEQYF. CDR3 DNA: TGTGCCAGCAGTTTCCCCCAGGGACAGGGGGCCTACGAGCAGTACTTC.

CDR3 sequence: CATSRAGGRETQYF. The CDR3 coding sequence is TGTGCCACCAGCAGAGCTGGGGGCAGGGAGACCCAGTACTTC. The chain has TRBV15 and TRBJ2-5, with a tentative D call TRBD1 (6 bases). V lost 1 base and J lost 5, with 11 bases in between. The germline V gene encodes CDR1 LNHNV and CDR2 YYDKDF (reference sequence). The CDR3 spans 14 residues.

V and J are TRBV11-3 and TRBJ1-6; TRBD1 matches at 9 bases. The germline gives CDR1 SGHNT, CDR2 YENEEA. Trimming removed 5 bases from V and 7 bases from J; junction bases left unmatched: 3. The CDR3 runs 14 residues. CDR3 in DNA: TGTGCCAGCAGCGCCGGGACAGGGAATTCACCCCTCCACTTT. Translation gives CASSAGTGNSPLHF.

This clone was picked up a small number of times. J is TRBJ1-1 and V is TRBV7-9; 7 bases are a match to TRBD1. CDR1 is SEHNR, CDR2 FQNEAQ, per germline (reference sequence). This CDR3 is 16 amino acids long. Unmatched junction bases numbered 8, after V lost 2 bases and J lost 2 bases. CDR3 nucleotides: TGTGCCAGCAGCTTACTCCTAGGGGGCAAAAACACTGAAGCTTTCTTT. This encodes CASSLLLGGKNTEAFF.

The chain couples TRBV5-6 to TRBJ2-2; D gene unclear. The CDR3 loop spans 16 amino acids. Germline CDR1 SGHDT, CDR2 YYEEEE. Trimming took 2 bases from V and 1 from J, leaving 12 bases between them. The CDR3 protein is CASSFGSSENTGELFF. The CDR3 DNA reads TGTGCCAGCAGCTTCGGGTCTAGTGAGAACACCGGGGAGCTGTTTTTT.

This clone has a single count. CDR3 in DNA: TGTGCCAGCACCGGGGGCACTGAAGCTTTCTTT. It codes for CASTGGTEAFF. V gene TRBV21-1 combines with J gene TRBJ1-1. TRBV21-1 is a pseudogene locus. This CDR3 is built from 11 residues.

The chain uses TRBV6-5 and TRBJ2-1, with TRBD2 matching 8 bases. Germline assignment: CDR1 MNHEY and CDR2 SVGAGI. V lost 5 bases to trimming and J lost 14 bases; unmatched junction nucleotides: 11. There are 13 residues in the CDR3. The CDR3 nucleotides read TGTGCCAGCAGTCGGGCGAGCGGGAGTCTAAAGTTCTTC. Amino acids: CASSRASGSLKFF.

Sample share makes this clone medium-sized. This chain connects TRBV11-2 to TRBJ2-7; TRBD1 matches 8 bases. Germline assignment: CDR1 SGHAT and CDR2 FQNNGV. V shed 5 bases, J shed 6 bases, and the junction held 12 bases outside the gene matches. The CDR3 is made up of 15 amino acids. The CDR3 DNA reads as TGTGCCAGCAGCGTCTTGCAGGGGGCTGGGTTCGAGCAGTACTTC. This translates into CASSVLQGAGFEQYF.

A few counts support this clone. The chain couples TRBV11-3 to TRBJ2-1; no reliable D call. Between the trimmed V and J ends, which lost 2 bases and 8 bases, there was a span of 10 bases. Germline loops: CDR1 SGHNT, CDR2 YENEEA. The CDR3 is 13 residues long. The CDR3 here is CASSLTGAHEQFF. The CDR3 nucleotides are TGTGCCAGCAGCTTAACGGGTGCCCATGAGCAGTTCTTC.

The chain carries TRBV28 and TRBJ1-2, with no clear D. The germline V gene has CDR1 MDHEN and CDR2 SYDVKM. This CDR3 has 12 residues. Trimming shortened V by 7 bases and J by 2 bases, and 8 bases separated the two germline ends. The CDR3 DNA follows: TGTGCCAGCAAGGCAGGAAACTATGGCTACACCTTC. Its protein is CASKAGNYGYTF.

This clone was detected ten times or more. V and J are TRBV24-1 and TRBJ2-3, with 8 bases that match TRBD1. Germline assignment: CDR1 KGHDR and CDR2 SFDVKD. The CDR3 is made up of 16 amino acids. The J segment lost 0 bases and the V segment lost 3 bases, leaving 4 bases of the junction unmatched. DNA for the CDR3: TGTGCCACCAGTGATATCGGGACAGGAAGCACAGATACGCAGTATTTT. It is translated as CATSDIGTGSTDTQYF.